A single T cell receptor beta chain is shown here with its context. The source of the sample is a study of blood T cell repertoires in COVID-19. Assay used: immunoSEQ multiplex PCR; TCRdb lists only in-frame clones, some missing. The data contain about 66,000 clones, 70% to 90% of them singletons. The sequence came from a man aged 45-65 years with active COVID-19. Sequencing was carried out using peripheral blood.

The CDR3 DNA reads TGCGCCAGCAGCTACGACAGTTATTCACCCCTCCACTTT. Its translation is CASSYDSYSPLHF. The V and J genes are TRBV10-1 and TRBJ1-6; tentatively, D is TRBD1 (5 bases). The CDR3 extends over 13 amino acids. Trimming took 6 bases from V and 8 from J, leaving 11 bases between them. Germline V gene lookup returns CDR1 WNHNN and CDR2 SYGVQD (reference sequence).